One and the same sample provided the 27 T cell receptor beta chains below, sequenced in a study of CD8 T cells in ankylosing spondylitis. TCRdb recomputed calls from the 5' RACE reads with MiXCR, one row per CDR3 protein. The table shows about 420,000 distinct CDR3 sequences, with more than 20% occurring only once. Antigens for these TCRs are unknown. Study findings and constraints: Characteristic, it appeared, of ankylosing spondylitis blood was a TCR beta motif of about eight highly homologous variants.

Sequenced sample: blood, either unsorted or a sorted T cell fraction (not recorded which). The receptors were gathered from a male donor with ankylosing spondylitis.

The V call is TRBV3-1, the J call TRBJ2-3; D is undetermined. Trimming left V 3 bases short and J 0 bases short, with 10 bases between. CDR3 size: 15 residues. Germline values: CDR1 LGHDT, CDR2 YNNKEL (reference sequence). CDR3 amino acids: CASSQGGFSTDTQYF. Written as DNA, the CDR3 is TGTGCCAGCAGCCAGGGCGGATTTAGCACAGATACGCAGTATTTT.

This rearrangement joins TRBV12-3 or TRBV12-4 to TRBJ2-5; 10 bases match TRBD2. The length of the CDR3 is 16 residues. V shed 6 bases, J shed 5 bases, and the junction held 12 bases outside the gene matches. CDR3: CASSKTGTSARETQYF. DNA of the CDR3: TGTGCCAGCAGCAAAACCGGGACTAGCGCCCGGGAGACCCAGTACTTC.

The chain uses TRBV7-2 and TRBJ2-3; 9 bases are a match to TRBD2. CDR3 size: 22 residues. The V gene's germline CDR1 is SGHTA and CDR2 FQGNSA. The V and J ends lost 2 bases and 0 bases, in that order; junction bases with no gene match: 21. The CDR3 is CASSLFPPAGGPLSRSTDTQYF. CDR3 coding DNA: TGTGCCAGCAGCTTATTCCCCCCGGCGGGAGGGCCCCTTTCTCGGAGCACAGATACGCAGTATTTT. Filled out from reference TRBV7-2 and TRBJ2-3, the complete variable domain reads GAGVSQSPSNKVTEKGKDVELRCDPISGHTALYWYRQSLGQGLEFLIYFQGNSAPDKSGLPSDRFSAERTGGSVSTLTIQRTQQEDSAVYLCASSLFPPAGGPLSRSTDTQYFGPGTRLTVL.

This clonotype was detected a few times. The chain links TRBV2 to TRBJ2-7; the D gene is possibly TRBD2 (5 bases). The V end lost 2 bases, the J end lost 3 bases, and 20 bases lay between the germline ends. The CDR3 loop spans 17 amino acids. Germline-derived CDR1 and CDR2 are SNHLY and FYNNEI. Here the CDR3 reads CASSEPVVGGLFYEQYF. CDR3 DNA: TGTGCCAGCAGTGAACCGGTCGTAGGAGGTCTGTTCTACGAGCAGTACTTC.

This clonotype was counted at least ten times. V and J are TRBV7-2 and TRBJ1-2; D unresolved. The CDR3 consists of 13 residues. Per germline, CDR1 SGHTA and CDR2 FQGNSA. V lost 5 bases, J lost 8 bases, and 15 bases lay in between. DNA of the CDR3: TGTGCCAGCAGCCAGGAACCCACGGCCGGCTACACCTTC. This gives the protein CASSQEPTAGYTF. Together with reference TRBV7-2 and TRBJ1-2, the CDR3 gives the full variable domain: GAGVSQSPSNKVTEKGKDVELRCDPISGHTALYWYRQSLGQGLEFLIYFQGNSAPDKSGLPSDRFSAERTGGSVSTLTIQRTQQEDSAVYLCASSQEPTAGYTFGSGTRLTVV.

The chain has TRBV4-1 and TRBJ2-3; TRBD1 is a possible D gene (6 bases). V was clipped by 0 bases and J by 11 bases, with 9 bases between them. The CDR3 runs 12 residues. CDR1 and CDR2 from the germline V gene are MGHRA and YSYEKL. The CDR3 reads CASSQDRGGQYF. CDR3 bases: TGCGCCAGCAGCCAAGACCGAGGGGGGCAGTATTTT.

The chain recombines TRBV10-2 with TRBJ2-1, with TRBD1 matching over 7 bases. The CDR3 contains 21 residues. Trimming at V came to 10 bases and at J to 2 bases, leaving 29 bases not matched to a gene. The germline V gene encodes CDR1 WSHSY and CDR2 SAAADI. CDR3 coding DNA: TGCGCCATCAGGACAGGCATGAAATCCCAACGAGGCAAAAGGGCCTACAATGAGCAGTTCTTC. Protein sequence: CAIRTGMKSQRGKRAYNEQFF.

Only a few counts were recorded for this clonotype. The chain has TRBV28 and TRBJ2-6, with 7 bases that match TRBD1. V was clipped by 1 base and J by 2 bases; unmatched bases: 2. Germline lookup yields CDR1 MDHEN and CDR2 SYDVKM. There are 16 residues in the CDR3. CDR3 nucleotides: TGTGCCAGCAGTTTATCCGGGACAGCTGGGGCCAACGTCCTGACTTTC. Encoded protein: CASSLSGTAGANVLTF.

The CDR3 coding sequence is TGTGCTAGTGGTCACGGGGACAACTCCAACACCGGGGAGCTGTTTTTT. Its translation is CASGHGDNSNTGELFF. The rearrangement uses TRBV12-5 and TRBJ2-2, with D perhaps matching TRBD1 (6 bases). This CDR3 is built from 16 residues. Germline CDR1 reads LGHNT; CDR2 reads FRNRAP. V was pared by 5 bases and J by 2 bases, with 15 bases between.

This sequence joins TRBV7-2 and TRBJ2-2; D not certain. The CDR3 consists of 15 residues. V gave up 7 bases and J gave up 8 bases, with 20 bases separating them. CDR1 is SGHTA, CDR2 FQGNSA, per germline. The CDR3 loop reads CASTVRPRPTGELFF. The CDR3 DNA sequence: TGTGCCAGCACCGTAAGACCCAGGCCCACGGGGGAGCTGTTTTTT.

Only a few counts were recorded for this clonotype. The chain uses TRBV5-1 and TRBJ2-3; the match to TRBD1 covers 8 bases. Germline V gene sequence: CDR1 SGHRS, CDR2 YFSETQ. The CDR3 covers 15 residues. The V gene end was trimmed by 3 bases and the J gene end by 5 bases; junction bases not matched to a gene: 8. In nucleotides, the CDR3 is TGCGCCAGCAGCTACCCCAGGGGGCTGGAAGATACGCAGTATTTT. Amino acid sequence: CASSYPRGLEDTQYF.

This clonotype showed up just a few times. V gene TRBV5-1 combines with J gene TRBJ2-5; D perhaps matches TRBD2 (5 bases). The CDR3 has 14 amino acids. The V end was cut by 2 bases, the J end by 0 bases, with 8 bases between. Germline CDR1 reads SGHRS; CDR2 reads YFSETQ. CDR3 in DNA: TGCGCCAGCAGCTTAGACGGGAACCAAGAGACCCAGTACTTC. Protein sequence: CASSLDGNQETQYF.

The chain is built from TRBV20-1 and TRBJ2-3; D not certain. The germline CDR1 and CDR2 sequences are DFQATT and SNEGSKA (reference sequence). V was shortened by 1 base and J by 0 bases, with 8 bases between the two germline ends. The CDR3 contains 14 residues. The CDR3 nucleotides read TGCAGTGCTAGAGTTTTAGAGAGCACAGATACGCAGTATTTT. Its protein product is CSARVLESTDTQYF.

V is TRBV12-3 or TRBV12-4 and J is TRBJ2-3; the D is unclear. The CDR3 has 13 amino acids. Trimming pared 5 bases from V and 14 bases from J, leaving 20 bases between. This CDR3 is CASSLAMGLELYF. CDR3 DNA: TGTGCCAGCAGTCTGGCCATGGGGTTGGAGCTGTATTTT.

Turning to this clonotype: A much larger clone lies a single base off, so this may be a read error. Because it lacks the conserved phenylalanine or tryptophan at the end, this CDR3 is likely a read error. This rearrangement joins TRBV2 to TRBJ1-1; tentative D call: TRBD1 (5 bases). The CDR3 is 15 amino acids. V lost 8 bases and J lost 6, with 22 bases in between. The germline V gene encodes CDR1 SNHLY and CDR2 FYNNEI. This CDR3 reads CASSQAAGSLSEAFS. The CDR3 DNA reads as TGTGCCAGCTCCCAGGCGGCAGGGAGTTTGTCTGAAGCTTTCTCT.

This chain links TRBV3-1 with TRBJ2-7, with 10 bases that match TRBD1. CDR1 and CDR2 (germline): LGHDT, YNNKEL (reference sequence). Trimming at V came to 1 base and at J to 3 bases, leaving 3 bases not matched to a gene. The CDR3 spans 15 residues. CDR3 amino acids: CASSQGGTGVYEQYF. CDR3 in DNA: TGTGCCAGCAGCCAAGGAGGGACAGGGGTCTACGAGCAGTACTTC.

The rearrangement links TRBV11-2 to TRBJ2-7; TRBD1 agrees at 9 bases. Germline CDR1 reads SGHAT; CDR2 reads FQNNGV. The CDR3 is made up of 15 amino acids. V trimming: 2 bases; J trimming: 4 bases; junction bases outside the gene matches: 6. The CDR3 DNA reads as TGTGCCAGCAGCTTATTGGGACAGGGTGCTTACGAGCAGTACTTC. Translation: CASSLLGQGAYEQYF. Complete variable domain (other parts from reference TRBV11-2 and TRBJ2-7): EAGVAQSPRYKIIEKRQSVAFWCNPISGHATLYWYQQILGQGPKLLIQFQNNGVVDDSQLPKDRFSAERLKGVDSTLKIQPAKLEDSAVYLCASSLLGQGAYEQYFGPGTRLTVT.

Only one count was recorded for this clonotype. This may come from a read error, since a much larger clone is one base off. The gene calls are TRBV6-2 or TRBV6-3 and TRBJ2-4; D unresolved. The length of the CDR3 is 16 residues. V shed 5 bases and J shed 0 bases, with 14 bases lying between them. The germline gives CDR1 MNHEY, CDR2 SVGEGT. The CDR3 reads CASSSTALLAKNIQYF. The CDR3 DNA follows: TGTGCCAGCAGTAGCACAGCGTTACTAGCCAAAAACATTCAGTACTTC.

This rearrangement joins TRBV3-1 to TRBJ2-2; TRBD1 matches at 7 bases. The J segment lost 6 bases and the V segment lost 4 bases, leaving 8 bases of the junction unmatched. The V gene's germline CDR1 is LGHDT and CDR2 YNNKEL (reference sequence). The CDR3 is 15 residues long. This CDR3 reads CASSRLSQGAGELFF. In DNA, the CDR3 is TGTGCCAGCAGCCGCCTGTCTCAGGGGGCCGGGGAGCTGTTTTTT.

This clonotype has just a few counts. J is TRBJ2-4 and V is TRBV20-1; D uncertain. The length of the CDR3 is 15 residues. Per the germline V gene, CDR1 is DFQATT and CDR2 is SNEGSKA (reference sequence). V shed 3 bases and J shed 0 bases, with 12 bases lying between them. This CDR3 reads CSASPLPGAKNIQYF. Written as DNA, the CDR3 is TGCAGTGCTAGTCCCTTGCCGGGAGCCAAAAACATTCAGTACTTC.

The chain joins TRBV2 to TRBJ2-7; the D is unclear. Germline assignment: CDR1 SNHLY and CDR2 FYNNEI. The V end lost 2 bases, the J end lost 6 bases, and 14 bases lay between the germline ends. The length of the CDR3 is 14 residues. CDR3 nucleotide sequence: TGTGCCAGCAGTGAACGGGTCCTTGTAGTCGAGCAGTACTTC. Its translation is CASSERVLVVEQYF.

The chain uses TRBV7-3 and TRBJ2-7; a weak D match, TRBD2 (5 bases). V was pared by 11 bases and J by 0 bases, with 11 bases between. This CDR3 has 12 residues. Germline CDR1 is SGHTA and CDR2 is FQGTGA. CDR3 sequence: CAGRRSSYEQYF. The DNA for the CDR3 is TGTGCCGGTCGGAGGAGCTCCTACGAGCAGTACTTC.

DNA for the CDR3: TGTGCCACCCGGAACAGGGGGCAGAACACTGAAGCTTTCTTT. Translated, it gives CATRNRGQNTEAFF. The chain links TRBV19 to TRBJ1-1; 9 nucleotides match TRBD1. The CDR3 extends over 14 amino acids. Germline values: CDR1 LNHDA, CDR2 SQIVND (reference sequence). Trimming removed 10 bases from V and 1 base from J; junction bases left unmatched: 7.

The table lists this clonotype with many counts. The rearrangement links TRBV29-1 to TRBJ1-5; no clear D. The CDR3 runs 13 residues. CDR1 and CDR2 (germline): SQVTM, ANQGSEA. With 4 bases removed from V and 2 bases from J, the gap between germline ends came to 9 bases. The CDR3 DNA reads as TGCAGCGTTGCCCGGGAGGGCAATCAGCCCCAGCATTTT. It is translated as CSVAREGNQPQHF.

V and J are TRBV20-1 and TRBJ2-1; D unclear. V was clipped by 5 bases and J by 8 bases, with 10 bases between them. Looked up from germline, CDR1 is DFQATT and CDR2 is SNEGSKA (reference sequence). The CDR3 length is 11 residues. This CDR3 is CSAPIADEQFF. The DNA for the CDR3 is TGCAGTGCTCCAATCGCGGATGAGCAGTTCTTC.

The chain recombines TRBV7-2 with TRBJ2-2; TRBD2 matches at 8 bases. Germline V lookup: CDR1 SGHTA, CDR2 FQGNSA. The CDR3 consists of 15 residues. The junction had 2 bases not matched to a gene; V was cut back by 3 bases and J by 2 bases. CDR3 amino acids: CASSFRTSNTGELFF. The CDR3 nucleotides read TGTGCCAGCAGCTTTCGGACTAGCAACACCGGGGAGCTGTTTTTT.

The gene calls are TRBV20-1 and TRBJ2-7; D remains unclear. Trimming removed 3 bases at V and 7 bases at J, with 13 bases between. The CDR3 covers 12 residues. Germline loops: CDR1 DFQATT, CDR2 SNEGSKA (reference sequence). The CDR3 DNA follows: TGCAGTGCTAGCGAAGACATGGCGGAGCAGTACTTC. This encodes CSASEDMAEQYF.